This paragraph reports one TCR beta chain. The record originates from a study of blood T cell repertoires in COVID-19. Study information: Whether acute or convalescent, the COVID-19 samples came from the United States, Italy and Spain. The analysed material was cDNA or gDNA that came from T cells, B-cell-depleted T cells, or PBMCs.

The CDR3 runs to 18 residues. V lost 8 bases, J lost 5 bases, and 30 bases lay in between. Germline V lookup: CDR1 SGHAT, CDR2 FQNNGV. Using immunoSEQ multiplex PCR, the repertoire was profiled, and TCRdb retains in-frame clones only, with some absent. The sample shows approximately 350,000 clones, more than 75% of them seen only once. Input material: peripheral blood. The origin of this receptor is a woman aged 45 to 65 with COVID-19, enrolled during active disease. The chain links TRBV11-2 to TRBJ1-1; D is unclear. Here the CDR3 DNA reads TGTGCCAGCGGAGAATCTATAGAGGACCCGTTTTCGGGAACTGAAGCTTTCTTT. Translation gives CASGESIEDPFSGTEAFF.